The T cell receptor (beta chain) under discussion was sequenced for a study of vaccination and CD4 T cells after COVID-19. CD4+ T cells that had been cultured provided DNA sequenced with the Oncomine TCR Beta short-read assay. TCRdb analysed the PCR reads with MiXCR anew, one entry per CDR3 protein. The table includes some 9,700 distinct CDR3 sequences, 70% detected once. Treatment: roughly 10-day PBMC culture with coronavirus spike peptide pools or control peptides (ViraFEST assay). Study results and limitations: Within convalescent individuals, 304 out of 307 vaccine-specific clones proved to be spike mono-reactive.

Trimming took 1 base from V and 0 from J; bases not matched to a gene: 9. CDR3 length: 17 amino acids. CDR1 is DFQATT, CDR2 SNEGSKA, per germline (reference sequence). Concerning this clonotype itself: As yet, its antigen is unknown.

Sequencing was performed on CD4+ T cells from blood, cultured in vitro. The clonotype comes from a human donor who had recovered from COVID-19. V usage is TRBV20-1 and J usage is TRBJ2-1; 7 bases map to TRBD2. Here the CDR3 DNA reads TGCAGTGCTAGAGGGAGGCTTAGCGGGTCCTCCTACAATGAGCAGTTCTTC. As protein: CSARGRLSGSSYNEQFF.